The entry that follows covers one TCR beta chain sequence. Antigen specificity is unknown. TCRdb reprocessed the reads via MiXCR and lists one record per CDR3 protein. The sample contains 250,000 to 400,000 distinct CDR3 sequences, approximately 25% of which appear only once. The germline CDR1 and CDR2 sequences are SGHAT and FQNNGV. The CDR3 has 16 amino acids. With 6 bases clipped from V and 0 bases from J, the junction kept 7 bases outside the gene matches. The entry originates in a study of T cell repertoires in cytomegalovirus infection. Study context: Used in the study were CMV epitopes, some recently identified and HLA-C-restricted, others well-studied and HLA-B-restricted.

Study-wide findings and caveats: There were carriers of CMV plus the relevant HLA, and cumulative public TCR beta family frequency identified them. Within the response measured ex vivo, HLA-C-restricted CMV-specific TCR beta clonotypes were dominant.

This TCR derives from a human donor in good health (CMV status not recorded). Some clones in this sample may be carry-over from other donors' samples. The sample was cultured PBMCs, taken from culture after CMV antigen stimulation. This chain links TRBV11-2 with TRBJ2-4; 8 bases align to TRBD2. CDR3 coding DNA: TGTGCCAGCAGGACTGGTAGCGGGGTAGCCAAAAACATTCAGTACTTC. Its protein product is CASRTGSGVAKNIQYF.